The rows below give T cell receptor beta chains drawn from one sample of a study of beta chain features in type 1 diabetes. TCRdb keeps only in-frame clones here, not all; method: immunoSEQ multiplex PCR. The repertoire holds 200,000 to 300,000 clones, with roughly a tenth as singletons. The sample taken for sequencing was naive CD4+ T cells from blood. Receptors originate from a man younger than 40 with type 1 diabetes. Each CDR3 is given with its conserved first and last residue. The D gene is left open where the match is weak. Only part of the rows carry a size: once, few, many, or a class if the clone is expanded.

many,NA,TRBV30,TRBJ2-1,CAYSRSNEQFF,TGTGCCTACTCCCGGTCTAATGAGCAGTTCTTC
NA,NA,TRBV15,TRBJ2-3,CATSSPATADTQYF,TGTGCCACCAGCAGCCCCGCGACAGCGGATACGCAGTATTTT
few,TRBD1,TRBV7-9,TRBJ1-2,CASSFGQGGDGYTF,TGTGCCAGCAGCTTTGGACAGGGGGGAGATGGCTACACCTTC
NA,NA,TRBV19,TRBJ1-5,CASSIPNSNQPQHF,TGTGCCAGTAGTATCCCTAATAGCAATCAGCCCCAGCATTTT
NA,NA,TRBV28,TRBJ1-1,CASSYYYLLDRRNTEAFF,TGTGCCAGCAGTTACTACTATCTCCTCGACAGGCGGAACACTGAAGCTTTCTTT
few,NA,TRBV30,TRBJ2-2,CAWSKGLNTGELFF,TGTGCCTGGAGTAAGGGACTCAACACCGGGGAGCTGTTTTTT
few,NA,TRBV7-2,TRBJ1-5,CASRARGRSNQPQHF,TGTGCCAGCAGAGCTCGGGGTAGGAGCAATCAGCCCCAGCATTTT
few,NA,TRBV4-1,TRBJ2-2,CASSQPTNTGELFF,TGCGCCAGCAGCCAACCCACGAACACCGGGGAGCTGTTTTTT
few,NA,TRBV29-1,TRBJ2-3,CSVEGQGGGSYTQYF,TGCAGCGTTGAAGGCCAGGGAGGAGGTTCTTATACGCAGTATTTT
few,NA,TRBV6-5,TRBJ2-7,CASSYSGGLDYEQYF,TGTGCCAGCAGTTACTCGGGGGGATTGGACTACGAGCAGTACTTC
few,NA,TRBV2,TRBJ1-1,CASSEPGGKGMNTEAFF,TGTGCCAGCAGTGAGCCCGGCGGGAAGGGGATGAACACTGAAGCTTTCTTT